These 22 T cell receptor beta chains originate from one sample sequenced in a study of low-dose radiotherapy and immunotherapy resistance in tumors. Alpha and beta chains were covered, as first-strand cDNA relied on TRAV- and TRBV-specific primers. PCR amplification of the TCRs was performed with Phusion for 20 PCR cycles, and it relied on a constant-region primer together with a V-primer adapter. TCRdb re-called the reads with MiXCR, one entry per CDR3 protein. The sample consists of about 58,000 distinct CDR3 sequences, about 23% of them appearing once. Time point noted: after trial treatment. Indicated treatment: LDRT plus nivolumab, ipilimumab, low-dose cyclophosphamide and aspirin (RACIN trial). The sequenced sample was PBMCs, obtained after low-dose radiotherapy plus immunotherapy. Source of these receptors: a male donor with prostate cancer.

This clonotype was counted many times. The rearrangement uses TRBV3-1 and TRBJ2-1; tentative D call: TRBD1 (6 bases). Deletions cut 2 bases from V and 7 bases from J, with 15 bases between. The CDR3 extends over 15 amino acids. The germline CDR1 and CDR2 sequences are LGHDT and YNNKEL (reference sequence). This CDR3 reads CASSQSSTGSNEQFF. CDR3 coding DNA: TGTGCCAGCAGCCAATCATCTACAGGGTCGAATGAGCAGTTCTTC.

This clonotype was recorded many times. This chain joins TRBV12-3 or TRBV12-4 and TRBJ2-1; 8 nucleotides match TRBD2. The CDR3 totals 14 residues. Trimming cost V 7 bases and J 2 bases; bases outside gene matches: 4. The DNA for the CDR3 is TGTGCCAGCACTCCAGCGGGAGCCTACAATGAGCAGTTCTTC. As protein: CASTPAGAYNEQFF.

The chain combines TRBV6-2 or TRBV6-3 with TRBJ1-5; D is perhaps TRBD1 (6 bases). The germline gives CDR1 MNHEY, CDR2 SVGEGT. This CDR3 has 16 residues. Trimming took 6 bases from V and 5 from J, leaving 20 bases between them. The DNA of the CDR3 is TGTGCCAGCAGCTACGGGGCAGGGGAAAGAGATCAGCCCCAGCATTTT. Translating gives CASSYGAGERDQPQHF.

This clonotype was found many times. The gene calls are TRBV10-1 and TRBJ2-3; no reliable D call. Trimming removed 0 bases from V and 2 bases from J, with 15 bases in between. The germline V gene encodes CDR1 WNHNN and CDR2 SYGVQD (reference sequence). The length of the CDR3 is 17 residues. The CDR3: CASSESFGDSHTDTQYF. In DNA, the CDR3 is TGCGCCAGCAGTGAGTCTTTTGGGGATTCGCACACAGATACGCAGTATTTT.

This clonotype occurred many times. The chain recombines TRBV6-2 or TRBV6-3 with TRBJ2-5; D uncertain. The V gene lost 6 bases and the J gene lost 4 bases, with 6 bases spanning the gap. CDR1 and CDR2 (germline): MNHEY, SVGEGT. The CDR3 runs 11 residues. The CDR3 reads CASSAGETQYF. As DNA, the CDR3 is TGTGCCAGCAGCGCCGGAGAGACCCAGTACTTC.

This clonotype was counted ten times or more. The CDR3 protein is CASSQPGTTFF. Here the CDR3 DNA reads TGTGCCAGCTCACAGCCCGGGACCACATTCTTT. This chain uses TRBV18 with TRBJ1-1; the D gene is possibly TRBD1 (5 bases). The CDR3 has 11 residues. V lost 4 bases and J lost 14, with 14 bases in between. Germline loops: CDR1 KGHSH, CDR2 LQKENI.

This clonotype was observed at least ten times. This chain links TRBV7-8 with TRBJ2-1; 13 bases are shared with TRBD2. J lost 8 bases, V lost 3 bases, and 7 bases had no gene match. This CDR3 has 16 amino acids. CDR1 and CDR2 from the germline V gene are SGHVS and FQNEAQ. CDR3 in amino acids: CASSFTTSGGADEQFF. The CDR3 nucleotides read TGTGCCAGCAGCTTCACCACTAGCGGGGGGGCCGATGAGCAGTTCTTC.

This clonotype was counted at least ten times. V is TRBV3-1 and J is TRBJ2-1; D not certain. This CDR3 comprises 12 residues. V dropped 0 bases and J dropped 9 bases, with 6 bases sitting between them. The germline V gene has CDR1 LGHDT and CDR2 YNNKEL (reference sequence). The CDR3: CASSQDKGEQFF. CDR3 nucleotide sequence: TGTGCCAGCAGCCAAGATAAAGGTGAGCAGTTCTTC.

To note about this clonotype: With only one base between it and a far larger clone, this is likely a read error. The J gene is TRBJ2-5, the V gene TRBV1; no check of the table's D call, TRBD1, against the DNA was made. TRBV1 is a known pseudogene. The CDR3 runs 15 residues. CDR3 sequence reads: CASSPPDRRGETKYF. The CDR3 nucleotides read TGCGCCAGCAGCCCCCCGGACAGGAGGGGAGAGACCAAGTACTTC.

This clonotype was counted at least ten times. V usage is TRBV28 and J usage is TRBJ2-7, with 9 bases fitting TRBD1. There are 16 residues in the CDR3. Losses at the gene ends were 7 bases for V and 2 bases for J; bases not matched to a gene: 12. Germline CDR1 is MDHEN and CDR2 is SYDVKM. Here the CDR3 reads CASTQNRGLNTYEQYF. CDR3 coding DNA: TGTGCCAGCACCCAAAACAGGGGGCTCAATACCTACGAGCAGTACTTC.

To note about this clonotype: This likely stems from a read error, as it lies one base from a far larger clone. The chain's CDR3 is CASSEGVTGEQFF. In nucleotides, the CDR3 is TGTGCCAGCAGTGAAGGGGTTACGGGCGAGCAGTTCTTC. The chain carries TRBV6-1 and TRBJ2-1, with D hard to call. Germline CDR1 MNHNS, CDR2 SASEGT. Trimming removed 1 base at V and 10 bases at J, with 11 bases between. The CDR3 runs 13 residues.

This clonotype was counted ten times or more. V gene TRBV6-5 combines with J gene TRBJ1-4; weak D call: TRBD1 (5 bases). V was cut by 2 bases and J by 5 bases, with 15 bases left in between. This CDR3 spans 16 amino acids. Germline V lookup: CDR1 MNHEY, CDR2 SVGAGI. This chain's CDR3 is CASSYRGGAANEKLFF. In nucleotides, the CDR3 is TGTGCCAGCAGTTACCGGGGTGGGGCTGCGAATGAAAAACTGTTTTTT.

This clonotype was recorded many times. In DNA form, the CDR3 reads TGCGCCAGCAGCTCGGGACAGGCCAGAAGTGGCTACACCTTC. Its protein product is CASSSGQARSGYTF. The genes are TRBV5-1 and TRBJ1-2; TRBD1 agrees at 8 bases. J was trimmed by 7 bases and V by 3 bases; bases with no gene match: 8. The CDR3 runs to 14 residues. Germline lookup yields CDR1 SGHRS and CDR2 YFSETQ. The variable domain in full, with the rest retrieved from reference TRBV5-1 and TRBJ1-2, is KAGVTQTPRYLIKTRGQQVTLSCSPISGHRSVSWYQQTPGQGLQFLFEYFSETQRNKGNFPGRFSGRQFSNSRSEMNVSTLELGDSALYLCASSSGQARSGYTFGSGTRLTVV.

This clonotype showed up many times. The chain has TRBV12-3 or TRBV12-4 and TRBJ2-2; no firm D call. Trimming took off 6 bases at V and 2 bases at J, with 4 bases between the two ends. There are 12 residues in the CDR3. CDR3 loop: CASRPNTGELFF. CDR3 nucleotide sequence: TGTGCCAGCAGACCCAACACCGGGGAGCTGTTTTTT.

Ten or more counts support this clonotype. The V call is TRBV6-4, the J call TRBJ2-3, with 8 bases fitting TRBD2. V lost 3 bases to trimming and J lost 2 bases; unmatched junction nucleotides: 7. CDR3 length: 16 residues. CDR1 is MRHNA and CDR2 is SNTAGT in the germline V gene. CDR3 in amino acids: CASSEMAGGPTDTQYF. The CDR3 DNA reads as TGTGCCAGCAGTGAAATGGCGGGGGGCCCCACAGATACGCAGTATTTT.

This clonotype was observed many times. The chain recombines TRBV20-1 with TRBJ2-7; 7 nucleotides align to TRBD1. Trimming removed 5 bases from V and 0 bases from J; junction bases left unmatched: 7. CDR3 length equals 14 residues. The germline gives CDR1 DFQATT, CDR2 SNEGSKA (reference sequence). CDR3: CSADPGTASYEQYF. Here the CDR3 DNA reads TGCAGTGCTGACCCCGGGACAGCCTCCTACGAGCAGTACTTC.

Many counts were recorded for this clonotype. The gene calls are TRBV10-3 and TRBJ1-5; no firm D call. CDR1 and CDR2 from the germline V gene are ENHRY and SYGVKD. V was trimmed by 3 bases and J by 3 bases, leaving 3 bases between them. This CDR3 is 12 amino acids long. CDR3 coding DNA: TGTGCCATCAGTGAAAACAATCAGCCCCAGCATTTT. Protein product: CAISENNQPQHF.

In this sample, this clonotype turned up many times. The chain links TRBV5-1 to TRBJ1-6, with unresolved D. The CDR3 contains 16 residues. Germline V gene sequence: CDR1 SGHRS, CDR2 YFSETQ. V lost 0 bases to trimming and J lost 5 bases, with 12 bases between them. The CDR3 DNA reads TGCGCCAGCAGCTTGGACCCCGGAGCGCATAATTCACCCCTCCACTTT. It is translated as CASSLDPGAHNSPLHF.

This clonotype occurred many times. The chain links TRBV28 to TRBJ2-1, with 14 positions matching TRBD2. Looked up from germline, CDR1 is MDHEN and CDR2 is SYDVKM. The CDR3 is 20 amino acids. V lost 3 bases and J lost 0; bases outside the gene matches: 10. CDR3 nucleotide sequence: TGTGCCAGCAGTTTTGTTTTTGGACTAGCGGGAGGCATCTCCTACAATGAGCAGTTCTTC. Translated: CASSFVFGLAGGISYNEQFF.

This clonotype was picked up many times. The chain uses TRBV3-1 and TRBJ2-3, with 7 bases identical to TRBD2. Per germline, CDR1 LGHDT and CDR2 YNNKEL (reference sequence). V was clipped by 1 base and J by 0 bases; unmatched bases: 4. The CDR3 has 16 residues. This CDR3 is CASSQAGLLSTDTQYF. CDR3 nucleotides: TGTGCCAGCAGCCAAGCGGGACTACTAAGCACAGATACGCAGTATTTT.

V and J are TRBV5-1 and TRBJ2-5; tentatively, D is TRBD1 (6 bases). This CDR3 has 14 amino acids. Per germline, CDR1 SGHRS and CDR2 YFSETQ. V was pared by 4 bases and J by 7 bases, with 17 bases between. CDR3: CASSPTQGKGTQYF. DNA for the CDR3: TGCGCCAGCAGCCCGACCCAGGGGAAGGGGACCCAGTACTTC.

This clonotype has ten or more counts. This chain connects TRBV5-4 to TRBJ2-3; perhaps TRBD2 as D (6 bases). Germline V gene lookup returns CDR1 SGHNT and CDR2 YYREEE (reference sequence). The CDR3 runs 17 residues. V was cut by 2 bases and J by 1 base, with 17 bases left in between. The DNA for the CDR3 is TGTGCCAGCAGCTTCGGTCTGAGCGGAGGGGGCACAGATACGCAGTATTTT. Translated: CASSFGLSGGGTDTQYF. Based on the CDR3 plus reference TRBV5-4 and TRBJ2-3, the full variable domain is ETGVTQSPTHLIKTRGQQVTLRCSSQSGHNTVSWYQQALGQGPQFIFQYYREEENGRGNFPPRFSGLQFPNYSSELNVNALELDDSALYLCASSFGLSGGGTDTQYFGPGTRLTVL.